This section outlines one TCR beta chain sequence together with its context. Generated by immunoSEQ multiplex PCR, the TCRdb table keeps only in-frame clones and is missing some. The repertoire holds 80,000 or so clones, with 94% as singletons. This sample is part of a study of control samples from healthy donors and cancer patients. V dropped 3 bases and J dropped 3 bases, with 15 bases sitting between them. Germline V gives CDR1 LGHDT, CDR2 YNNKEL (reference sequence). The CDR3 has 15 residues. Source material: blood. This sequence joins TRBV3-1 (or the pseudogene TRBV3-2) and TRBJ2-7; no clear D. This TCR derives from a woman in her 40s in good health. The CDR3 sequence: CASSHRVYMNYEQYF. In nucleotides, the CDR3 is TGTGCCAGCAGCCATCGGGTCTACATGAACTACGAGCAGTACTTC.